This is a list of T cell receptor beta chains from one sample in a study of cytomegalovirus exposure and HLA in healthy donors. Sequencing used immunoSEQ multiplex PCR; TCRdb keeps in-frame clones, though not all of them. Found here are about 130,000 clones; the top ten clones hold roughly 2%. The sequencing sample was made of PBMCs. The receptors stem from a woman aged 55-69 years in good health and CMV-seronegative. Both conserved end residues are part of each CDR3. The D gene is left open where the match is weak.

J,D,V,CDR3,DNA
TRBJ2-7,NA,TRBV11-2,CASSLDIGNEQYF,TGTGCCAGCAGCTTAGATATCGGGAACGAGCAGTACTTC
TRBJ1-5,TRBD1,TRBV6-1,CASSVRQGMSNQPQHF,TGTGCCAGCAGTGTTCGACAGGGAATGAGCAATCAGCCCCAGCATTTT
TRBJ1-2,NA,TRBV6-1,CASSEGDSLTFNYGYTF,TGTGCCAGCAGTGAAGGCGACAGCTTGACTTTTAACTATGGCTACACCTTC
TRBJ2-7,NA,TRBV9,CASSLMTGLVDEQYF,TGTGCCAGCAGCCTTATGACAGGTCTAGTAGACGAGCAGTACTTC
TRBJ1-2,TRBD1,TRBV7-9,CASSPTGGAYGYTF,TGTGCCAGCAGCCCGACAGGGGGCGCCTATGGCTACACCTTC
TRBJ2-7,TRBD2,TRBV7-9,CASSLAKGLAGDRQYF,TGTGCCAGCAGCTTAGCCAAGGGACTAGCGGGGGATCGGCAGTACTTC
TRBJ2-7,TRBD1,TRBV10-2,CASRRDRARYEQYF,TGCGCCAGCAGAAGGGACAGGGCGCGCTACGAGCAGTACTTC
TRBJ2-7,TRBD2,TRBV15,CATSREGVAGAVVQYF,TGTGCCACCAGCAGAGAGGGAGTAGCGGGAGCTGTCGTGCAGTACTTC
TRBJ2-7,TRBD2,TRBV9,CASSAIPRGRDEQYF,TGTGCCAGCAGCGCTATACCTCGAGGGAGGGACGAGCAGTACTTC
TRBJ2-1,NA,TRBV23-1,CASSQESSYNEQFF,TGCGCCAGCAGTCAAGAGAGCTCCTACAATGAGCAGTTCTTC
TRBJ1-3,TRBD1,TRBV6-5,CASSDRASGNTIYF,TGTGCCAGCAGTGACAGGGCTAGTGGAAACACCATATATTTT
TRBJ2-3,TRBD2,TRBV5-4,CASSHRLAGFTDTQYF,TGTGCCAGCAGCCACCGATTAGCGGGGTTCACAGATACGCAGTATTTT
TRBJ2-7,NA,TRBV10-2,CASSPRTNDEQYF,TGCGCCAGCAGTCCCAGGACTAATGACGAGCAGTACTTC
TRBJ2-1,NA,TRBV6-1,CASSRAAYNEQFF,TGTGCCAGCAGTCGAGCGGCCTACAATGAGCAGTTCTTC
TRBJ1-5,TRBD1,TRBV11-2,CASSLGQPSQPQHF,TGTGCCAGCAGCCTGGGACAGCCGAGTCAGCCCCAGCATTTT
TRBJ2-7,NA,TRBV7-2,CASSSISGDPLYEQYF,TGTGCCAGCAGCTCGATATCAGGGGATCCCCTCTACGAGCAGTACTTC
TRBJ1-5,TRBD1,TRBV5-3,CARPDRAIAGHQPQHF,TGTGCCAGACCCGACAGGGCGATAGCGGGGCATCAGCCCCAGCATTTT